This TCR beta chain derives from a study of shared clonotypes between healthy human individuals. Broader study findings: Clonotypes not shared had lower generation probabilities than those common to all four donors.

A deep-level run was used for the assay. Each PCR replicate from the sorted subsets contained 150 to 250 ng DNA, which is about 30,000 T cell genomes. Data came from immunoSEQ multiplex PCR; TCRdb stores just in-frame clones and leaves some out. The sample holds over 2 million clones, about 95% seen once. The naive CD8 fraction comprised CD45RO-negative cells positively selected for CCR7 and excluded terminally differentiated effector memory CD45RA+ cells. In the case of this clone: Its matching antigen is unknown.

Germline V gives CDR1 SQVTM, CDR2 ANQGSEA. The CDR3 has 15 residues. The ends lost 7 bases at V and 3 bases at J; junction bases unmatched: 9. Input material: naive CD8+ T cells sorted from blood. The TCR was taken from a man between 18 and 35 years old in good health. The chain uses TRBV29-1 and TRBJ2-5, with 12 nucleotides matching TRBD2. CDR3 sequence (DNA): TGCAGCGGTAACGGACTAGCGGGGCCGGAAGAGACCCAGTACTTC. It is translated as CSGNGLAGPEETQYF.